This passage covers 5 T cell receptor beta chains from one sample sequenced in a study of T cells after yellow fever vaccination. TCRdb reanalysed the 5' RACE reads using MiXCR and keeps one entry per CDR3 protein. Of 550,000 or so distinct CDR3 sequences detected, 15% to 20% appear once; the ten largest clones hold around 15%. The sample in question was PBMCs, obtained 15 days after the yellow fever booster vaccination. These receptors were taken from a man aged 30-40 years who received the YFV17D yellow fever vaccine.

This clonotype appeared many times. Germline and junction disagree at one end, which may indicate a read error. The CDR3 bases are TGTGCCAGCGGGACAGGGGCCGTGGCACTCCACTTC. Translation gives CASGTGAVALHF. The chain combines TRBV6-6 with TRBJ2-7, with 10 bases aligning to TRBD1. This CDR3 has 12 amino acids. Germline lookup yields CDR1 MNHNY and CDR2 SVGAGI (reference sequence).

This chain joins TRBV28 and TRBJ2-1, with D possibly matching TRBD2 (6 bases). This CDR3 region has 14 residues. With 9 bases removed from V and 4 bases from J, the gap between germline ends came to 16 bases. In germline, CDR1 is MDHEN, CDR2 SYDVKM. The DNA of the CDR3 is TGTGCCAGTTTCGTCGCGGGGCCATACAATGAGCAGTTCTTC. Its protein is CASFVAGPYNEQFF.

This clonotype was seen a few times. This sequence joins TRBV7-9 and TRBJ1-4; TRBD1 aligns across 7 bases. The V and J ends lost 5 bases and 8 bases, in that order; junction bases with no gene match: 11. The V gene's germline CDR1 is SEHNR and CDR2 FQNEAQ (reference sequence). This CDR3 contains 15 residues. CDR3: CASSPRTGPKEKLFF. Here the CDR3 DNA reads TGTGCCAGCAGCCCAAGGACAGGCCCCAAGGAAAAACTGTTTTTT.

This clonotype was detected only a few times. This chain uses TRBV20-1 with TRBJ2-5; TRBD1 matches at 7 bases. J gave up 5 bases and V 4 bases, and 13 bases lay outside the gene matches. The CDR3 is 15 residues long. Germline V gene data show CDR1 as DFQATT and CDR2 as SNEGSKA (reference sequence). The CDR3 bases are TGCAGTGCTACCGGAGTGAGGGGGCTGGGGGAGACCCAGTACTTC. Protein product: CSATGVRGLGETQYF.

The chain recombines TRBV29-1 with TRBJ1-1; D is unresolved. The CDR3 consists of 10 residues. In germline, CDR1 is SQVTM, CDR2 ANQGSEA. V lost 4 bases and J lost 8, with 8 bases in between. CDR3 loop: CSVAEGEAFF. CDR3 nucleotides: TGCAGCGTTGCTGAGGGAGAAGCTTTCTTT.